This T cell receptor beta chain is from a study of CD8 T cells in Susac syndrome. This clonotype was detected only once. Reverse transcription of roughly 0.5 to 1 ug RNA was performed with random hexamers. Multiplex PCR with immunoSEQ amplified the TCR beta CDR3 across 54 Vbeta and 13 Jbeta. Each CDR3 protein gets one entry after TCRdb re-called the immunoSEQ multiplex PCR reads with MiXCR. The sample records about 210,000 distinct CDR3 sequences, over 85% being singletons. Sequencing was performed on CD4+ T cells from PBMCs. This clonotype was sampled from a human donor in good health.

CDR3 residues: CASSIGSGGTGELFF. The CDR3 region has the DNA TGTGCCAGTAGTATAGGTAGCGGGGGAACCGGGGAGCTGTTTTTT. The chain has TRBV19 and TRBJ2-2, with 9 bases matching TRBD2. The CDR3 contains 15 residues. The germline gives CDR1 LNHDA, CDR2 SQIVND (reference sequence). J was trimmed by 5 bases and V by 1 base; bases with no gene match: 2. The entire variable domain, with the rest obtained from reference TRBV19 and TRBJ2-2, is as follows: DGGITQSPKYLFRKEGQNVTLSCEQNLNHDAMYWYRQDPGQGLRLIYYSQIVNDFQKGDIAEGYSVSREKKESFPLTVTSAQKNPTAFYLCASSIGSGGTGELFFGEGSRLTVL.